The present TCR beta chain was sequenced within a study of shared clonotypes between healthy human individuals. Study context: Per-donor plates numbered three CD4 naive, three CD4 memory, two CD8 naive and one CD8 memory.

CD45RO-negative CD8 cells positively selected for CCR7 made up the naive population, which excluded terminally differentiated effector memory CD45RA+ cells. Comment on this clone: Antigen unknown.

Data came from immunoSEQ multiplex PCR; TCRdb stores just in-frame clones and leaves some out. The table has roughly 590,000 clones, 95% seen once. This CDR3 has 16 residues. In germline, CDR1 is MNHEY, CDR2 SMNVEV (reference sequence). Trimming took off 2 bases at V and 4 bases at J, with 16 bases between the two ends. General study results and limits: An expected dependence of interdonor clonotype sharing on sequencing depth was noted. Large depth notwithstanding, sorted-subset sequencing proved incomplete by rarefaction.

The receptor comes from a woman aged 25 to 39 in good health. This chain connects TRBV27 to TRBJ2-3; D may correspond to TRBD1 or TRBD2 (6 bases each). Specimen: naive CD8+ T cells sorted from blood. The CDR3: CASSLEGGRVSDTQYF. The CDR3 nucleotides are TGTGCCAGCAGTTTAGAAGGGGGGCGAGTTTCAGATACGCAGTATTTT.